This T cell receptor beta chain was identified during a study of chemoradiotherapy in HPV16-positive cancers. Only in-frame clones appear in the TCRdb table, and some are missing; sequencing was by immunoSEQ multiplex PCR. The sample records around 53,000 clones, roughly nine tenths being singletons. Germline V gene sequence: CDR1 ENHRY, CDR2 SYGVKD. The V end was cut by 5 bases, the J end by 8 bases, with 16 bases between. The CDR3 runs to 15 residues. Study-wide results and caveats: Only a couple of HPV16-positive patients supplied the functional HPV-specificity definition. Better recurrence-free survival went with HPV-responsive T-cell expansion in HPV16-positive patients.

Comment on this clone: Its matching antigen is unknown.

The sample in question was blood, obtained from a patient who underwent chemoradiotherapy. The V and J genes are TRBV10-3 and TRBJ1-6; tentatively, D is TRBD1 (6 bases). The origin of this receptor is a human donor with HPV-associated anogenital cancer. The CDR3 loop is CAISLQGFSDSPLHF. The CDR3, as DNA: TGTGCCATCAGTCTACAGGGATTTAGCGATTCACCCCTCCACTTT.